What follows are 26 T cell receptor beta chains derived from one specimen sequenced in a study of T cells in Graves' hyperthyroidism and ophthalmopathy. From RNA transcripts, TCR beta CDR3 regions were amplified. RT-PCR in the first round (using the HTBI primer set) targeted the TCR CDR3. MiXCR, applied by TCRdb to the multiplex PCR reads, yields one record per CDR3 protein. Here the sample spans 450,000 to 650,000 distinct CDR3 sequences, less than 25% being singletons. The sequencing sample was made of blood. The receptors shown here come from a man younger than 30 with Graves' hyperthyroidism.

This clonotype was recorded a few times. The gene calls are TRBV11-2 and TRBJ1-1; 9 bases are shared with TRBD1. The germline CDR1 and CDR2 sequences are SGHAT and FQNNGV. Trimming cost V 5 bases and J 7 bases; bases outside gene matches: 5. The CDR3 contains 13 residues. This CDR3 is CASSPDRGVEAFF. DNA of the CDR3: TGTGCCAGCAGCCCAGACAGGGGGGTTGAAGCTTTCTTT.

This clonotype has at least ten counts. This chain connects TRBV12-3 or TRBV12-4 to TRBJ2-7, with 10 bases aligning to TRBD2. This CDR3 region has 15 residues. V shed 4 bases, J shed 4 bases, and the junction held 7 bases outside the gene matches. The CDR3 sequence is CASSYSGGAGYEQYF. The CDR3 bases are TGTGCCAGCAGTTACAGCGGGGGGGCCGGTTACGAGCAGTACTTC.

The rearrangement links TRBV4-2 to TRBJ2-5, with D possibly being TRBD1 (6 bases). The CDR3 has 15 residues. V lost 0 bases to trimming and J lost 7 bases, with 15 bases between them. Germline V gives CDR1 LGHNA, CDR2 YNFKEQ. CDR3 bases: TGTGCCAGCAGCCAAGATGGGCAGGGGATTGGGACCCAGTACTTC. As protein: CASSQDGQGIGTQYF.

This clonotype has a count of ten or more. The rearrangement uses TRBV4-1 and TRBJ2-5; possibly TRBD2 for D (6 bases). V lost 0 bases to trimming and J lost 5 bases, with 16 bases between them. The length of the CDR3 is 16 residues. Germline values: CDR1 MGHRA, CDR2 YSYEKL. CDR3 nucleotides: TGCGCCAGCAGCCAAGATAGGACTACGTCCTCTGAGACCCAGTACTTC. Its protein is CASSQDRTTSSETQYF.

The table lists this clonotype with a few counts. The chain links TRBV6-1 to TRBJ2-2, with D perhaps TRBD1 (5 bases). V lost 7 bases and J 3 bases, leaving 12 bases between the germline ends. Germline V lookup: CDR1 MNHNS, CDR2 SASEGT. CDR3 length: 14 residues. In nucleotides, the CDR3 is TGTGCCAGCACCACTTGGGGCGACACCGGGGAGCTGTTTTTT. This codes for CASTTWGDTGELFF.

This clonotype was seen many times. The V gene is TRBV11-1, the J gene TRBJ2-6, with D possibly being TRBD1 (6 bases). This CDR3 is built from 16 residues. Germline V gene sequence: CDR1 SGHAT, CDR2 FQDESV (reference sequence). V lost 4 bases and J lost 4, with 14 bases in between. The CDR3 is CASSYLGAEGANVLTF. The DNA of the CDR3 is TGTGCCAGCAGCTATCTGGGGGCGGAGGGGGCCAACGTCCTGACTTTC.

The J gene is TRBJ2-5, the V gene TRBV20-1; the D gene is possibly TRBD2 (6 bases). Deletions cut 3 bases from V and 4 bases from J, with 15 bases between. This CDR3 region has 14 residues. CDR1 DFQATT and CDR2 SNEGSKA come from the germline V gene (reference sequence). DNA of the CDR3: TGCAGTGCTAGGGCGGGGACGGCAGGAGAGACCCAGTACTTC. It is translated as CSARAGTAGETQYF.

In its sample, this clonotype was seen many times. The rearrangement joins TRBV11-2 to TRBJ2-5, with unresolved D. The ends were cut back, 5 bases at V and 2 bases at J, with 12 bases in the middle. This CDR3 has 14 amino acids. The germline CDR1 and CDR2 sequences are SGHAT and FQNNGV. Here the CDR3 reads CASSLGRAQETQYF. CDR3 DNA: TGTGCCAGCAGCCTAGGACGTGCTCAAGAGACCCAGTACTTC.

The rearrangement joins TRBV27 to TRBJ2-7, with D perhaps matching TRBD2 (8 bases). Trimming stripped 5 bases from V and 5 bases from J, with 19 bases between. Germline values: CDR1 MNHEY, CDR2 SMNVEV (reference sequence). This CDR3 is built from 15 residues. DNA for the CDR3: TGTGCCAGCAGTCCTAGGGGGCGGGGGGCCGACGAGCAGTACTTC. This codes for CASSPRGRGADEQYF.

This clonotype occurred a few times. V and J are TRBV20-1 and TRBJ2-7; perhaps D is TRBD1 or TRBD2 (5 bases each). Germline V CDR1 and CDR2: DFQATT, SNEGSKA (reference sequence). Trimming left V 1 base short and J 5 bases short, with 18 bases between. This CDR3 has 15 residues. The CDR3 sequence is CSARAGWGYSDEQYF. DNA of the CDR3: TGCAGTGCTAGAGCGGGATGGGGGTATAGCGACGAGCAGTACTTC.

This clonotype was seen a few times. CDR3 DNA: TGTGCCAGCAGTCCTCTACAGGGTTCGGGCGAGCAGTACTTC. Its protein is CASSPLQGSGEQYF. This chain uses TRBV28 with TRBJ2-7; the D gene is possibly TRBD1 (6 bases). V was shortened by 5 bases and J by 6 bases, with 17 bases between the two germline ends. CDR1 is MDHEN, CDR2 SYDVKM, per germline. The length of the CDR3 is 14 residues.

The CDR3 sequence: CASSPGTEGRQPQHF. In nucleotides, the CDR3 is TGTGCCAGCAGTCCCGGGACAGAAGGCCGACAGCCCCAGCATTTT. This chain links TRBV28 with TRBJ1-5, with TRBD1 identical over 7 bases. The CDR3 is made up of 15 amino acids. Germline V gene data show CDR1 as MDHEN and CDR2 as SYDVKM. J gave up 7 bases and V 5 bases, and 11 bases lay outside the gene matches.

The CDR3 nucleotides are TGTGCCAGCAGCTTAGGGGGCGGGATTCGATACGAGCAGTACTTC. The encoded protein is CASSLGGGIRYEQYF. The rearrangement joins TRBV7-2 to TRBJ2-7, with a weak D call TRBD2 (6 bases). This CDR3 is built from 15 residues. CDR1 and CDR2 (germline): SGHTA, FQGNSA. Trimming stripped 1 base from V and 4 bases from J, with 14 bases between.

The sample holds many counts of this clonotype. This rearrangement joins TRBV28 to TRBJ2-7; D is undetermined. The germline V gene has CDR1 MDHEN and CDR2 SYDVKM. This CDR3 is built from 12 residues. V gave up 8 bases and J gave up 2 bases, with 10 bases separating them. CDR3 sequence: CASGLPAYEQYF. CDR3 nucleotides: TGTGCCAGCGGGTTGCCGGCCTACGAGCAGTACTTC. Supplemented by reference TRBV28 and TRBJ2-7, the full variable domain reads DVKVTQSSRYLVKRTGEKVFLECVQDMDHENMFWYRQDPGLGLRLIYFSYDVKMKEKGDIPEGYSVSREKKERFSLILESASTNQTSMYLCASGLPAYEQYFGPGTRLTVT.

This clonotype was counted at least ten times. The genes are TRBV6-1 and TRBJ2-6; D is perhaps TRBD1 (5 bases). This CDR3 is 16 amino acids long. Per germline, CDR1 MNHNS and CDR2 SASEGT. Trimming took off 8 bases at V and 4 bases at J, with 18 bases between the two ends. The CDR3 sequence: CASCGASSLGANVLTF. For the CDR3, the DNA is TGTGCCAGCTGTGGGGCAAGCTCTTTGGGGGCCAACGTCCTGACTTTC.

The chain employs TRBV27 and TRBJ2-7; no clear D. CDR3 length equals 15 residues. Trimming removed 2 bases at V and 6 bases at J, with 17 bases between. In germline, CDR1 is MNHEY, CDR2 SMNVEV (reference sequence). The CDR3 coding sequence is TGTGCCAGCAGTTTAGTTACGGAGTCGGGTTCCGAGCAGTACTTC. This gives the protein CASSLVTESGSEQYF.

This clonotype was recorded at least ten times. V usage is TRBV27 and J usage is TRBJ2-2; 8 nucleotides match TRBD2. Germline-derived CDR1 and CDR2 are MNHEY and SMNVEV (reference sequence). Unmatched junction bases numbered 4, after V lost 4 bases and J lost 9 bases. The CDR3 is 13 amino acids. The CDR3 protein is CASSWTSRRELFF. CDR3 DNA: TGTGCCAGCAGTTGGACTAGCAGGCGGGAGCTGTTTTTT.

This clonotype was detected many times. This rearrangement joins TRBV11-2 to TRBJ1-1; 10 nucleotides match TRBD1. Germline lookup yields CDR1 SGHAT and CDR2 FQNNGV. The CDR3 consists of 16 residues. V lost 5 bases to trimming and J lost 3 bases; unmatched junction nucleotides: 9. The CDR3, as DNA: TGTGCCAGCAGCCCGAGGACAGGGGGAGAACACACTGAAGCTTTCTTT. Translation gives CASSPRTGGEHTEAFF.

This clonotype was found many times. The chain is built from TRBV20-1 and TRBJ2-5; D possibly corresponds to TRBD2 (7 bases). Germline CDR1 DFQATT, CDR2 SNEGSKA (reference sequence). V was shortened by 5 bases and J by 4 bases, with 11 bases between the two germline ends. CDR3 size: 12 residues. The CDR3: CSAWGGVETQYF. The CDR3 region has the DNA TGCAGTGCTTGGGGGGGCGTAGAGACCCAGTACTTC.

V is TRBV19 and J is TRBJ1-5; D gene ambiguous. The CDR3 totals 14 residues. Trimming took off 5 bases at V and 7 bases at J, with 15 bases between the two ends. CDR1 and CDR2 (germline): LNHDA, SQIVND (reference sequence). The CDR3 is CASSPSPGDQPQHF. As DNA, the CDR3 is TGTGCCAGTAGTCCCTCCCCTGGTGACCAGCCCCAGCATTTT.

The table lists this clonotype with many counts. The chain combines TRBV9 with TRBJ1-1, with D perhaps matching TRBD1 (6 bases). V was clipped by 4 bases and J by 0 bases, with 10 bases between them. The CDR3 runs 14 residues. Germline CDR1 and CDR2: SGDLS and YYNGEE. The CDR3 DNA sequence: TGTGCCAGCAGCATCGACAGGATGAACACTGAAGCTTTCTTT. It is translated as CASSIDRMNTEAFF.

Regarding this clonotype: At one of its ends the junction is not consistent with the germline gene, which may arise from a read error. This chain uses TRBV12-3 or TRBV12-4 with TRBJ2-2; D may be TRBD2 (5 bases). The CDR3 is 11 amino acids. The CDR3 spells CASSFAGELCF. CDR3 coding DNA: TGTGCCAGCAGTTTCGCCGGGGAGCTGTGCTTT.

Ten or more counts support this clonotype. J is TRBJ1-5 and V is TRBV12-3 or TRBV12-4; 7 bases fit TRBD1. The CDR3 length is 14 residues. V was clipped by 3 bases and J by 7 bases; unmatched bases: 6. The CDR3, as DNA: TGTGCCAGCAGTTTTAGAGGGGGCGGGCAGCCCCAGCATTTT. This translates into CASSFRGGGQPQHF.

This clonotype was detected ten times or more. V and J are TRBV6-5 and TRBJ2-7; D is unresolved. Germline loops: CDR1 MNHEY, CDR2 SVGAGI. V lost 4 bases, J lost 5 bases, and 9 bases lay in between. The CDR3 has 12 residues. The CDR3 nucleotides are TGTGCCAGCAGTTTAATCCCCCACGAGCAGTACTTC. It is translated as CASSLIPHEQYF.

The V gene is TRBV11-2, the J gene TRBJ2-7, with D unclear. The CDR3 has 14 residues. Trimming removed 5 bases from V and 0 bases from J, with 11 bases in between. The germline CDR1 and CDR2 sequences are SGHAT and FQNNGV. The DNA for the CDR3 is TGTGCCAGCAGCGACCCTTGGGTCTCCTACGAGCAGTACTTC. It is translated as CASSDPWVSYEQYF.

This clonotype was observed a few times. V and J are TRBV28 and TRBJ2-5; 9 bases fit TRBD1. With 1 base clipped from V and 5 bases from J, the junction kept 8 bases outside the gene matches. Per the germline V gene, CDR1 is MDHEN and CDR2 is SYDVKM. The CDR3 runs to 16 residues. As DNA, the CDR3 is TGTGCCAGCAGTTTATTACCGGGACAGGGAAGCGAGACCCAGTACTTC. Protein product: CASSLLPGQGSETQYF.